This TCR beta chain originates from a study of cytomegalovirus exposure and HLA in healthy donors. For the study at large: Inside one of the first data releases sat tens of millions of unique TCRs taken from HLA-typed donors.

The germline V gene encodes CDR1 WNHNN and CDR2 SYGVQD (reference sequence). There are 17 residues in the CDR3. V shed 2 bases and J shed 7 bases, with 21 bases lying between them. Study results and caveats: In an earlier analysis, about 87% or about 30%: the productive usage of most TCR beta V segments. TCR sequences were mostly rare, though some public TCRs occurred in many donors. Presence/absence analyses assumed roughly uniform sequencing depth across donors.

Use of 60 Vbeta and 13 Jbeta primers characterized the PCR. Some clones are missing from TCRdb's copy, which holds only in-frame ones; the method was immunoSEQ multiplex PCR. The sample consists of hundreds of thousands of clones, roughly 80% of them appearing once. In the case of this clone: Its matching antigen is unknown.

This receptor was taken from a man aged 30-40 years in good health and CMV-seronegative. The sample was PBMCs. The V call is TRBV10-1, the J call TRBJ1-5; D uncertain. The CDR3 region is CASSEGVANSGEQPQHF. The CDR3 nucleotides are TGCGCCAGCAGTGAGGGAGTGGCCAATTCGGGTGAACAGCCCCAGCATTTT.